The clone carrying this TCR beta chain was detected many times. TCRdb independently ran MiXCR on the reads; one entry per CDR3 protein. There are under 250,000 distinct CDR3 sequences in the sample; under 30% occur only once, and less than 8.5% lies in the top ten. This entry is derived from a study of kidney transplant recipient with SARS-CoV-2 infection. CDR3 length equals 16 residues. Germline-derived CDR1 and CDR2 are SGHAT and FQNNGV. V was pared by 5 bases and J by 2 bases, with 15 bases between. The rearrangement links TRBV11-2 to TRBJ2-2; D not certain. This TCR was sampled from a male patient between 25 and 39 years old who had COVID-19 and was a kidney transplant recipient. Some T cells may be transferred from the graft donor. The sample consisted of a blood sample, taken at baseline and on approximately day 120 from a kidney transplant recipient. DNA of the CDR3: TGTGCCAGCAGCGCGGTAGTCCATTCAAACACCGGGGAGCTGTTTTTT. Amino acid sequence: CASSAVVHSNTGELFF.